A single sample gave rise to the 9 T cell receptor beta chains below, sequenced in a study of blood T cells in healthy people across ages. With a J-beta primer mix and a sample-barcoded 5' primer, a second PCR ran about 7 to 12 cycles. Each CDR3 protein is one row after TCRdb ran MiXCR on the 5' RACE reads. The sample yields 540,000 or so distinct CDR3 sequences, about 45% seen once. Sequencing was done on a sample of blood. Receptor source: a man older than 75 in good health.

V usage is TRBV10-3 and J usage is TRBJ1-4; tentative D call: TRBD1 (6 bases). Trimming shortened V by 7 bases and J by 8 bases, and 14 bases separated the two germline ends. The CDR3 is 13 amino acids. The germline gives CDR1 ENHRY, CDR2 SYGVKD. The DNA of the CDR3 is TGTGCCATCAACGGGGGGCCGGGAGAAAAACTGTTTTTT. Translation gives CAINGGPGEKLFF.

About this clonotype itself: This could be a read error, since a much larger clone is one nucleotide away. This chain connects TRBV6-5 to TRBJ1-1; D is uncertain. V was pared by 2 bases and J by 1 base, with 8 bases between. Germline CDR1 MNHEY, CDR2 SVGAGI. The CDR3 loop spans 14 amino acids. The CDR3 spells CASSYSTENTEAFF. The CDR3 DNA sequence: TGTGCCAGCAGTTACAGTACGGAGAACACTGAAGCTTTCTTT.

The chain uses TRBV20-1 and TRBJ2-1, with a possible D match to TRBD1 (6 bases). Per the germline V gene, CDR1 is DFQATT and CDR2 is SNEGSKA (reference sequence). The length of the CDR3 is 14 residues. V was shortened by 6 bases and J by 8 bases, with 20 bases between the two germline ends. The CDR3 is CSARGQRRGDEQFF. The CDR3 nucleotides read TGCAGTGCGAGGGGACAACGGCGTGGGGATGAGCAGTTCTTC.

J is TRBJ2-1 and V is TRBV27; D is unresolved. CDR3 length equals 13 residues. Trimming shortened V by 4 bases and J by 6 bases, and 10 bases separated the two germline ends. Per germline, CDR1 MNHEY and CDR2 SMNVEV (reference sequence). CDR3 sequence: CASSSRRVNEQFF. The CDR3 DNA is TGTGCCAGCAGTTCCCGACGCGTCAATGAGCAGTTCTTC.

This chain connects TRBV7-9 to TRBJ1-2; D may be TRBD1 (6 bases). Germline CDR1 and CDR2: SEHNR and FQNEAQ (reference sequence). This CDR3 spans 13 amino acids. With 4 bases removed from V and 6 bases from J, the gap between germline ends came to 12 bases. This chain's CDR3 is CASSCGSGDGYTF. CDR3 sequence (DNA): TGTGCCAGCAGCTGCGGCTCAGGGGATGGCTACACCTTC.

The J gene is TRBJ2-1, the V gene TRBV13, with 8 bases that match TRBD1. The germline V gene has CDR1 PRHDT and CDR2 FYEKMQ (reference sequence). J lost 0 bases, V lost 4 bases, and 5 bases had no gene match. This CDR3 contains 16 residues. CDR3 coding DNA: TGTGCCAGCAGCTCATACAGGGGGAGCTCCTACAATGAGCAGTTCTTC. Translating gives CASSSYRGSSYNEQFF.

This clonotype was observed a few times. V usage is TRBV21-1 and J usage is TRBJ2-7; TRBD2 was called by the table and not checked on the DNA. TRBV21-1 is tagged as a pseudogene. This CDR3 spans 16 amino acids. The CDR3 sequence is CASRPLSTSGSYEQYF. The DNA of the CDR3 is TGTGCCAGCCGACCCCTCTCGACTAGCGGTTCCTACGAGCAGTACTTC.

This clonotype was detected many times. The chain employs TRBV7-9 and TRBJ2-1; 9 bases fit TRBD2. Per germline, CDR1 SEHNR and CDR2 FQNEAQ (reference sequence). The CDR3 totals 20 residues. J lost 0 bases, V lost 5 bases, and 17 bases had no gene match. The CDR3 loop is CASSHPSGRPHLSSYNEQFF. The CDR3 nucleotides are TGTGCCAGCAGCCACCCCAGCGGGAGGCCCCATCTTAGCTCCTACAATGAGCAGTTCTTC.

The CDR3 is CASSLDSNEQYF. The CDR3 bases are TGTGCCAGCAGCTTAGATTCTAATGAGCAGTACTTC. V and J are TRBV11-2 and TRBJ2-7; D is unclear. Germline assignment: CDR1 SGHAT and CDR2 FQNNGV. The CDR3 is 12 residues long. The V gene lost 0 bases and the J gene lost 7 bases, with 7 bases spanning the gap. The full variable domain, with the rest looked up from reference TRBV11-2 and TRBJ2-7, is EAGVAQSPRYKIIEKRQSVAFWCNPISGHATLYWYQQILGQGPKLLIQFQNNGVVDDSQLPKDRFSAERLKGVDSTLKIQPAKLEDSAVYLCASSLDSNEQYFGPGTRLTVT.